The 29 T cell receptor beta chains given below trace back to one sample, sequenced in a study of blood T cell repertoires in COVID-19. Here immunoSEQ multiplex PCR was the method, and the copy in TCRdb shows in-frame clones only, minus some. The table has around 87,000 clones, 89% seen once. Source material: peripheral blood. The receptors stem from a man aged 50 to 59 with acute or convalescent COVID-19.

This clone was counted once. V usage is TRBV7-9 and J usage is TRBJ2-5, with 12 nucleotides matching TRBD2. V shed 5 bases and J 6 bases; nucleotides not matched to a gene: 7. CDR1 SEHNR and CDR2 FQNEAQ come from the germline V gene (reference sequence). This CDR3 contains 15 residues. The CDR3 loop is CASSPEGTSGQTQYF. CDR3 nucleotides: TGTGCCAGCAGCCCAGAGGGGACTAGCGGGCAGACCCAGTACTTC.

This chain links TRBV6-5 with TRBJ2-2, with TRBD2 identical over 8 bases. The trim removed 6 bases at V and 6 bases at J, leaving 9 bases unmatched. This CDR3 comprises 15 residues. In germline, CDR1 is MNHEY, CDR2 SVGAGI. The CDR3 region is CASRSGTSSAGELFF. In DNA, the CDR3 is TGTGCCAGCAGATCCGGGACTAGTAGTGCCGGGGAGCTGTTTTTT.

The chain joins TRBV28 to TRBJ2-7; D is uncertain. CDR3 size: 13 residues. V lost 6 bases to trimming and J lost 7 bases, with 16 bases between them. Looked up from germline, CDR1 is MDHEN and CDR2 is SYDVKM. CDR3 DNA sequence: TGTGCCAGCAGCCCTCTGGTTACGGGTGAGCAGTACGTC. It is translated as CASSPLVTGEQYV.

This chain uses TRBV6-6 with TRBJ1-5, with 11 bases fitting TRBD1. V was pared by 6 bases and J by 7 bases, with 5 bases of the junction left unmatched. The germline V gene has CDR1 MNHNY and CDR2 SVGAGI (reference sequence). CDR3 length: 14 amino acids. The CDR3 DNA follows: TGTGCCAGCAGAACGGACAGGGGGCGGCAGCCCCAGCATTTT. This translates into CASRTDRGRQPQHF.

The sample holds one count of this clone. The J gene is TRBJ1-2, the V gene TRBV7-9; 9 positions match TRBD1. The V segment lost 9 bases and the J segment 7 bases; nucleotides outside the gene matches: 9. The length of the CDR3 is 13 residues. Germline lookup yields CDR1 SEHNR and CDR2 FQNEAQ (reference sequence). CDR3 region: CARNDTGGCGYTF. The DNA for the CDR3 is TGTGCCAGGAACGACACAGGGGGCTGTGGCTACACCTTC.

CDR3 region: CASSLDSYEQYF. The CDR3 nucleotides are TGTGCCAGCAGTTTGGACAGCTACGAGCAGTACTTC. The chain uses TRBV12-3 or TRBV12-4 and TRBJ2-7, with D perhaps matching TRBD1 (6 bases). The CDR3 totals 12 residues. Trimming removed 3 bases at V and 3 bases at J, with 6 bases between.

V and J are TRBV6-6 and TRBJ1-5; 10 bases agree with TRBD1. CDR1 and CDR2 from the germline V gene are MNHNY and SVGAGI (reference sequence). The CDR3 runs 15 residues. J gave up 4 bases and V 4 bases, and 4 bases lay outside the gene matches. Here the CDR3 DNA reads TGTGCCAGCAGTTTGACAGGGGGCTCTAATCAGCCCCAGCATTTT. Encoded protein: CASSLTGGSNQPQHF.

This CDR3 is CASSQGSKTQYF. The CDR3 coding sequence is TGTGCCAGCAGTCAGGGTTCGAAGACCCAGTACTTC. This chain links TRBV28 with TRBJ2-5, with D tentatively TRBD1 (5 bases). The V and J ends lost 5 bases and 6 bases respectively, with 10 bases between them. The CDR3 loop spans 12 amino acids. From germline, CDR1 is MDHEN and CDR2 SYDVKM.

Turning to this clone: Other DNA sequences in this specimen translate into the identical CDR3. The chain uses TRBV27 and TRBJ1-2; D remains unclear. Germline assignment: CDR1 MNHEY and CDR2 SMNVEV (reference sequence). With 5 bases removed from V and 5 bases from J, the gap between germline ends came to 12 bases. The CDR3 totals 13 residues. The chain's CDR3 is CASSLSSGYGYTF. CDR3 DNA sequence: TGTGCCAGCAGTCTGTCGTCCGGGTATGGCTACACCTTC.

This chain joins TRBV19 and TRBJ1-1, with 9 bases aligning to TRBD1. This CDR3 region has 15 residues. Trimming removed 3 bases from V and 0 bases from J; junction bases left unmatched: 2. CDR1 LNHDA and CDR2 SQIVND come from the germline V gene (reference sequence). The CDR3 nucleotides read TGTGCCAGTAGTATTAGGACAGGGGTGAACACTGAAGCTTTCTTT. Its protein is CASSIRTGVNTEAFF. The variable domain in full, completed from reference TRBV19 and TRBJ1-1, reads DGGITQSPKYLFRKEGQNVTLSCEQNLNHDAMYWYRQDPGQGLRLIYYSQIVNDFQKGDIAEGYSVSREKKESFPLTVTSAQKNPTAFYLCASSIRTGVNTEAFFGQGTRLTVV.

J is TRBJ2-5 and V is TRBV6-5; 9 nucleotides align to TRBD2. The CDR3 runs to 13 residues. Germline values: CDR1 MNHEY, CDR2 SVGAGI. Unmatched junction bases numbered 5, after V lost 8 bases and J lost 4 bases. CDR3 in amino acids: CASRGGGRETQYF. The CDR3, as DNA: TGTGCCAGCCGCGGGGGGGGACGAGAGACCCAGTACTTC.

The rearrangement joins TRBV28 to TRBJ1-5; 8 bases match TRBD1. This CDR3 is built from 16 residues. V was clipped by 0 bases and J by 3 bases; unmatched bases: 4. CDR1 is MDHEN, CDR2 SYDVKM, per germline. CDR3 protein: CASSLWDRENNQPQHF. CDR3 in DNA: TGTGCCAGCAGTTTATGGGACAGGGAAAACAATCAGCCCCAGCATTTT.

The rearrangement joins TRBV4-2 to TRBJ2-3; 9 bases align to TRBD2. Germline V lookup: CDR1 LGHNA, CDR2 YNFKEQ. J gave up 0 bases and V 0 bases, and 10 bases lay outside the gene matches. This CDR3 contains 19 residues. The CDR3 bases are TGTGCCAGCAGCCAAGATGAGAGCGGGGGGCATTCTAGCACAGATACGCAGTATTTT. This gives the protein CASSQDESGGHSSTDTQYF.

J is TRBJ1-1 and V is TRBV28; D gene ambiguous. CDR3 length: 13 residues. V lost 5 bases and J lost 1, with 8 bases in between. Germline values: CDR1 MDHEN, CDR2 SYDVKM. The CDR3 region has the DNA TGTGCCAGCAGTCACCGGGGGAACACTGAAGCTTTCTTT. Protein: CASSHRGNTEAFF.

This rearrangement joins TRBV19 to TRBJ1-5; 10 bases match TRBD1. The CDR3 has 13 amino acids. The ends lost 8 bases at V and 6 bases at J; junction bases unmatched: 4. The germline CDR1 and CDR2 sequences are LNHDA and SQIVND (reference sequence). This chain's CDR3 is CASGTGEVQPQHF. For the CDR3, the DNA is TGTGCCAGTGGGACAGGGGAGGTTCAGCCCCAGCATTTT.

V usage is TRBV2 and J usage is TRBJ1-5; TRBD1 agrees at 10 bases. The CDR3 contains 16 residues. J lost 5 bases, V lost 6 bases, and 10 bases had no gene match. Germline-derived CDR1 and CDR2 are SNHLY and FYNNEI. CDR3 nucleotides: TGTGCCAGCAGGCCTGACAGGGGGCCTGCGTATCAGCCCCAGCATTTT. Its protein product is CASRPDRGPAYQPQHF.

The J gene is TRBJ1-2, the V gene TRBV29-1, with D perhaps TRBD1 (5 bases). The CDR3 has 13 residues. Germline-derived CDR1 and CDR2 are SQVTM and ANQGSEA. The V and J ends lost 3 bases and 2 bases respectively, with 10 bases between them. DNA of the CDR3: TGCAGCGTTGATGGTACAGGAAACTATGGCTACACCTTC. Translated, it gives CSVDGTGNYGYTF.

The chain is built from TRBV5-8 and TRBJ2-5; D call uncertain. V lost 1 base, J lost 5 bases, and 9 bases lay in between. This CDR3 spans 13 amino acids. Germline loops: CDR1 SGHTS, CDR2 YDEGEE. The CDR3 bases are TGTGCCAGCAGCTTGAGAAACGCGGAGACCCAGTACTTC. Amino acid sequence: CASSLRNAETQYF. Combining the CDR3 with reference TRBV5-8 and TRBJ2-5 gives the whole variable domain EAGVTQSPTHLIKTRGQQATLRCSPISGHTSVYWYQQALGLGLQFLLWYDEGEERNRGNFPPRFSGRQFPNYSSELNVNALELEDSALYLCASSLRNAETQYFGPGTRLLVL.

The chain carries TRBV19 and TRBJ1-1; D unclear. Germline V CDR1 and CDR2: LNHDA, SQIVND (reference sequence). The V gene lost 4 bases and the J gene lost 2 bases, with 14 bases spanning the gap. The CDR3 totals 15 residues. This CDR3 is CASSNGEAINTEAFF. In DNA form, the CDR3 reads TGTGCCAGTAGTAACGGGGAGGCAATCAACACTGAAGCTTTCTTT.

This chain uses TRBV19 with TRBJ1-1; possible D gene TRBD1, 5 bases. Trimming cost V 1 base and J 4 bases, with 13 bases left between them. CDR1 LNHDA and CDR2 SQIVND come from the germline V gene (reference sequence). This CDR3 is 15 amino acids long. CDR3 bases: TGTGCCAGTAGTATAGGTCAGGGATGGAGCACTGAAGCTTTCTTT. This sequence encodes CASSIGQGWSTEAFF.

This chain joins TRBV6-6 and TRBJ2-1; D is unclear. V lost 0 bases, J lost 6 bases, and 15 bases lay in between. Germline V gene sequence: CDR1 MNHNY, CDR2 SVGAGI (reference sequence). CDR3 length: 16 amino acids. CDR3 loop: CASSYSVASDGNEQFF. Written as DNA, the CDR3 is TGTGCCAGCAGTTACTCTGTGGCTAGTGATGGCAATGAGCAGTTCTTC.

The gene calls are TRBV11-2 and TRBJ1-2, with 7 bases matching TRBD1. CDR3 size: 16 residues. Germline-derived CDR1 and CDR2 are SGHAT and FQNNGV. Trimming took 1 base from V and 7 from J; bases not matched to a gene: 12. CDR3 nucleotides: TGTGCCAGCAGCTTAGTACAGGGGCAAAGATGGACTGGCTACACCTTC. Amino acid sequence: CASSLVQGQRWTGYTF.

The chain couples TRBV12-3 or TRBV12-4 to TRBJ2-2; D not resolved. This CDR3 contains 12 residues. The V end lost 8 bases, the J end lost 4 bases, and 8 bases lay between the germline ends. This CDR3 reads CASLRITGELFF. As DNA, the CDR3 is TGTGCCAGCCTGCGGATCACCGGGGAGCTGTTTTTT.

This clone was detected only a few times. The CDR3 sequence is CASSVDRGGEKLFF. The DNA of the CDR3 is TGTGCCAGCAGCGTTGACAGGGGAGGAGAAAAACTGTTTTTT. The rearrangement links TRBV9 to TRBJ1-4; TRBD1 matches at 8 bases. CDR3 length: 14 residues. The junction had 5 bases not matched to a gene; V was cut back by 2 bases and J by 8 bases. The germline gives CDR1 SGDLS, CDR2 YYNGEE. The complete variable domain, with remaining parts taken from reference TRBV9 and TRBJ1-4, reads DSGVTQTPKHLITATGQRVTLRCSPRSGDLSVYWYQQSLDQGLQFLIQYYNGEERAKGNILERFSAQQFPDLHSELNLSSLELGDSALYFCASSVDRGGEKLFFGSGTQLSVL.

The chain is built from TRBV15 and TRBJ2-5; 10 bases align to TRBD1. The germline CDR1 and CDR2 sequences are LNHNV and YYDKDF (reference sequence). CDR3 length: 15 amino acids. With 5 bases clipped from V and 4 bases from J, the junction kept 7 bases outside the gene matches. In DNA, the CDR3 is TGTGCCACCAGCGGGACAGGGGCGTTTGGAGAGACCCAGTACTTC. Protein product: CATSGTGAFGETQYF.

The genes are TRBV19 and TRBJ2-4, with 7 bases that match TRBD1. Germline-derived CDR1 and CDR2 are LNHDA and SQIVND (reference sequence). After removal of 6 bases from V and 0 bases from J, the junction contained 5 bases not matched to a gene. This CDR3 has 15 amino acids. CDR3 sequence reads: CASRWDSLAKNIQYF. Written as DNA, the CDR3 is TGTGCCAGTAGATGGGACAGCCTAGCCAAAAACATTCAGTACTTC.

This chain uses TRBV9 with TRBJ1-5; D might be TRBD1 (5 bases). V was clipped by 4 bases and J by 2 bases, with 13 bases between them. This CDR3 region has 15 residues. CDR1 is SGDLS, CDR2 YYNGEE, per germline. DNA of the CDR3: TGTGCCAGCAGCCGGGGGATTAGTGGCAATCAGCCCCAGCATTTT. Encoded protein: CASSRGISGNQPQHF.

To note about this clone: Mismatch with germline at one junction end may stem from a read error. This chain joins TRBV29-1 and TRBJ2-1, with 9 bases matching TRBD1. The germline CDR1 and CDR2 sequences are SQVTM and ANQGSEA. This CDR3 contains 11 residues. The CDR3 region has the DNA TGCAGCGTTGGAGTGCGGGGACAGGGACTCTTC. Amino acids: CSVGVRGQGLF.

This clone was observed once. The chain links TRBV3-1 (or the pseudogene TRBV3-2) to TRBJ1-1; 7 positions agree with TRBD1. Germline assignment: CDR1 LGHDT and CDR2 YNNKEL (reference sequence). There are 14 residues in the CDR3. V trimming: 3 bases; J trimming: 4 bases; junction bases outside the gene matches: 5. The CDR3 region has the DNA TGTGCCAGCAGCCATCTCGACAGGGTCACTGAAGCTTTCTTT. Translation gives CASSHLDRVTEAFF.